The T cell receptor (beta chain) under discussion was sequenced for a study of blood T cell repertoires in COVID-19. Study in general: Collection of acute and convalescent COVID-19 samples took place in the United States, Italy and Spain.

Before being deemed recovered, Cohort 3 donors had two negative PCRs, clearance, or symptom resolution. Original data processing: Cell counts per sample came from amplifying reference gene primers. This table comes from immunoSEQ multiplex PCR, and its TCRdb copy is limited to in-frame clones, with some not included. V and J calls and clone size follow that table, whereas D and trimming were derived from the DNA. The profile shows hundreds of thousands of clones, approximately 92% of them singletons. The CDR3 contains 16 residues. Germline V lookup: CDR1 MNHEY, CDR2 SMNVEV (reference sequence). With 2 bases clipped from V and 0 bases from J, the junction kept 6 bases outside the gene matches.

Sequencing was carried out using PBMCs or T cells enriched from blood (not recorded which). The chain combines TRBV27 with TRBJ1-1; 7 nucleotides align to TRBD1. The receptor's source is a man aged 18-30 years who had recovered from COVID-19. The CDR3 nucleotides read TGTGCCAGCAGTTTAAGGGGGACAGCCCTGAACACTGAAGCTTTCTTT. Translated, it gives CASSLRGTALNTEAFF.